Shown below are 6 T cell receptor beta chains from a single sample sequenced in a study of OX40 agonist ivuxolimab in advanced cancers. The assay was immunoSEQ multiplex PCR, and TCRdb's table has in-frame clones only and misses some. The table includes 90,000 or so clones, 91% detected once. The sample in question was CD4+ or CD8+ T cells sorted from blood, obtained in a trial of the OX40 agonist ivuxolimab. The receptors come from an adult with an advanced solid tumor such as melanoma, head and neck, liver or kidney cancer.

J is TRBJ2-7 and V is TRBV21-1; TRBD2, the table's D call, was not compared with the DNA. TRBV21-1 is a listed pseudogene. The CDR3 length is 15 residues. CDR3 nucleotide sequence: TGTGCCAGCAGCAAAGGACTAGCGGAGCCCCTCGAGCAGTACTTC. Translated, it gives CASSKGLAEPLEQYF.

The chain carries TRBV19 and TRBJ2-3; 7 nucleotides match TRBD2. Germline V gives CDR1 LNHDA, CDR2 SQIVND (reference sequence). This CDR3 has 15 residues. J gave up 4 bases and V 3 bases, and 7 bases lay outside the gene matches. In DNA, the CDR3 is TGTGCCAGTAGTATTCTGAACGGGAGGTCAGATACGCAGTATTTT. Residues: CASSILNGRSDTQYF.

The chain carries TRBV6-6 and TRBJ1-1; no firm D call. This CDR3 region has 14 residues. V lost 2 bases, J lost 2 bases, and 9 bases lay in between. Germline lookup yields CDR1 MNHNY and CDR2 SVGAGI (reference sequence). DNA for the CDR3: TGTGCCAGCAGTTACGGGGAGTTAAACACTGAAGCTTTCTTT. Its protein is CASSYGELNTEAFF.

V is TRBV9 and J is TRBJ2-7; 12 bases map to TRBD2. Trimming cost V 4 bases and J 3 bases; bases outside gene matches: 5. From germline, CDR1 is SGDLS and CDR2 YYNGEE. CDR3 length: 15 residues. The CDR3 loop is CASSPRTSGIYEQYF. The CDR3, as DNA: TGTGCCAGCAGCCCACGGACTAGCGGGATCTACGAGCAGTACTTC.

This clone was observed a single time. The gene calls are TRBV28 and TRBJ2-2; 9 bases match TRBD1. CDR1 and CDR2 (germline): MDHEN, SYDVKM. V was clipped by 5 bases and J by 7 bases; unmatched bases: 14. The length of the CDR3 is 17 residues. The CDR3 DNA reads TGTGCCAGCAGTCCACCTCCCGGGACAGGGTACGGCGGGGAGCTGTTTTTT. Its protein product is CASSPPPGTGYGGELFF. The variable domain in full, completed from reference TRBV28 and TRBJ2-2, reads DVKVTQSSRYLVKRTGEKVFLECVQDMDHENMFWYRQDPGLGLRLIYFSYDVKMKEKGDIPEGYSVSREKKERFSLILESASTNQTSMYLCASSPPPGTGYGGELFFGEGSRLTVL.

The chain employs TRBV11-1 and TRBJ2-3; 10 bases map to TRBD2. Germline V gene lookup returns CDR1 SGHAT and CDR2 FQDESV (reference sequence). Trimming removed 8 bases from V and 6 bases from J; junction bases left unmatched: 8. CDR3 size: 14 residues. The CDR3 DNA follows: TGTGCCAGCCGGGAACTAGCGGGAACGGATACGCAGTATTTT. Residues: CASRELAGTDTQYF.